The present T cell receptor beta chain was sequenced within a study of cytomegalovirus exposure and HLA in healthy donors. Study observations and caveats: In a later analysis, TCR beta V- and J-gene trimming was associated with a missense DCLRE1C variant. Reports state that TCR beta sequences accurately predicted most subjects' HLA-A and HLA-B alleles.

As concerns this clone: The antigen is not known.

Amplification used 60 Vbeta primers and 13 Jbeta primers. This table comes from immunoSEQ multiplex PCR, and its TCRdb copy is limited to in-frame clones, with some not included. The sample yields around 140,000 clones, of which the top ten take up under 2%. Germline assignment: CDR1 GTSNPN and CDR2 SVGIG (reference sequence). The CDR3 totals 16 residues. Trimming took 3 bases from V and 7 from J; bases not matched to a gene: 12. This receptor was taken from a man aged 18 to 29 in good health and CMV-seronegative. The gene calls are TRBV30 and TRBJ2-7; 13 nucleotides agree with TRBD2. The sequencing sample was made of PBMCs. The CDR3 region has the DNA TGTGCCTGGAGGTCCTTAACTAGCGGGGGGGCTGATGAGCAGTACTTC. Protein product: CAWRSLTSGGADEQYF.